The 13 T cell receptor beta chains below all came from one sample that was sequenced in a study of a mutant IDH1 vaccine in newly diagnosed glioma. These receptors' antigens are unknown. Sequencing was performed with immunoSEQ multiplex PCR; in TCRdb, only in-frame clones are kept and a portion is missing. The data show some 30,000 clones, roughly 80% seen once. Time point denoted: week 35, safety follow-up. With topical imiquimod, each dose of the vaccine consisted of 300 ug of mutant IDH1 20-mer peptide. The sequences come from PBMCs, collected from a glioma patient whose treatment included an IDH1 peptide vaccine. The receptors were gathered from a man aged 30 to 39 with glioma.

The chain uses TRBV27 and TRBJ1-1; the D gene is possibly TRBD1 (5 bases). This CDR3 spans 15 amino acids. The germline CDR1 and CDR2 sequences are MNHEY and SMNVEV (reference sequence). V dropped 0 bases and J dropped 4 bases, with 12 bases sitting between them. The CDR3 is CASSLSGTGFTEAFF. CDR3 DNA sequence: TGTGCCAGCAGTTTATCCGGGACCGGGTTCACTGAAGCTTTCTTT.

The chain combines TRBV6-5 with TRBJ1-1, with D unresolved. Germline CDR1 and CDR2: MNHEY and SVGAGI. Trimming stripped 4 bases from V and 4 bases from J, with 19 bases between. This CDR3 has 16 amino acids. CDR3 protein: CASSSQAGMYSTEAFF. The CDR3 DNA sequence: TGTGCCAGCAGTTCCCAAGCGGGGATGTATAGCACTGAAGCTTTCTTT.

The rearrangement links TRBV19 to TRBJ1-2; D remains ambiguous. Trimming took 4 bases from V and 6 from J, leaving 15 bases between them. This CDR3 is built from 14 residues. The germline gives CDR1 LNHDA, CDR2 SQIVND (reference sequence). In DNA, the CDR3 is TGTGCCAGTAGTACTCGTACAGAGCCGAATGGCTACACCTTC. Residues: CASSTRTEPNGYTF.

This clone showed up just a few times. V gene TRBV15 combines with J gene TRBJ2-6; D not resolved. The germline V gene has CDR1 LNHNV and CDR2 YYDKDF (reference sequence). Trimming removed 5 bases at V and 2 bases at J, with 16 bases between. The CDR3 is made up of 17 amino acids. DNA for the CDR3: TGTGCCACCAGCTTTGACCGAGACACGCCTGGGGCCAACGTCCTGACTTTC. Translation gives CATSFDRDTPGANVLTF.

The CDR3 region is CASSELTGGIETQYF. In nucleotides, the CDR3 is TGTGCCAGCAGTGAATTGACAGGGGGCATAGAGACCCAGTACTTC. The chain has TRBV6-1 and TRBJ2-5; 10 bases are a match to TRBD1. J was trimmed by 4 bases and V by 2 bases; bases with no gene match: 4. The CDR3 loop spans 15 amino acids. Per germline, CDR1 MNHNS and CDR2 SASEGT.

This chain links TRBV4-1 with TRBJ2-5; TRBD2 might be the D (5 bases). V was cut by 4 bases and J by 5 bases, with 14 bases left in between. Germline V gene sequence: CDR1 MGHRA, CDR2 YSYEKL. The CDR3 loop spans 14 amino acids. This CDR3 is CASSPGGGSETQYF. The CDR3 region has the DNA TGCGCCAGCAGCCCCGGAGGCGGATCGGAGACCCAGTACTTC.

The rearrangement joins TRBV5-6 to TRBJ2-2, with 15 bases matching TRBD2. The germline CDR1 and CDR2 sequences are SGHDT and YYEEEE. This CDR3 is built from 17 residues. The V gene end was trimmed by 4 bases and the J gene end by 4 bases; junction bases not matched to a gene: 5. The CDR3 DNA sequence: TGTGCCAGCAGCCCCGGGACTAGCGGGAGGAGCACCGGGGAGCTGTTTTTT. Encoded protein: CASSPGTSGRSTGELFF.

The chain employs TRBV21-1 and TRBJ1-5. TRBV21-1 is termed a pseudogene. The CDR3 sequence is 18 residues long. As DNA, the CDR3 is TGTGCCAGCAGCAAAGTTCGCACACGCGGGCATAGCAATCAGCCCCAGCATTTT. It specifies CASSKVRTRGHSNQPQHF.

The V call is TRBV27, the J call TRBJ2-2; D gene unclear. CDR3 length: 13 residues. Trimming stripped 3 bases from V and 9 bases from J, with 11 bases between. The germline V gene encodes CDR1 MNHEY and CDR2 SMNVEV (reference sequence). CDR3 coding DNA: TGTGCCAGCAGTTTTCAGGCGCCAAGGGAGCTGTTTTTT. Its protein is CASSFQAPRELFF.

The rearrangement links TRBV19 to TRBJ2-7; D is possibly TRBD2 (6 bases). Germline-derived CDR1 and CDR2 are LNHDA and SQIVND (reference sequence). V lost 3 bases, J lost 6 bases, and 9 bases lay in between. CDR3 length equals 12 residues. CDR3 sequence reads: CASSIRRGEQYF. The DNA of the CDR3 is TGTGCCAGTAGTATCAGGAGGGGCGAGCAGTACTTC.

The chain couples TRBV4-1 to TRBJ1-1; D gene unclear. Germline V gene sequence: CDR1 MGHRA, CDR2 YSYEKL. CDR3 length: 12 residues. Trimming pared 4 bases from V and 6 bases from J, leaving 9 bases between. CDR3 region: CASSRPGSEAFF. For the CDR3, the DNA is TGCGCCAGCAGCCGTCCGGGTTCTGAAGCTTTCTTT.

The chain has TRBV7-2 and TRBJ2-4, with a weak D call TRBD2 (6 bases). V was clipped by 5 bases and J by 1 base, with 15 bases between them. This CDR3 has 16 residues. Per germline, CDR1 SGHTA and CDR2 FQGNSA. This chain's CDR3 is CASSREPQRAKNIQYF. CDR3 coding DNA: TGTGCCAGCAGCCGGGAGCCCCAGCGGGCCAAAAACATTCAGTACTTC. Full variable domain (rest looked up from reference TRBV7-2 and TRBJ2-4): GAGVSQSPSNKVTEKGKDVELRCDPISGHTALYWYRQSLGQGLEFLIYFQGNSAPDKSGLPSDRFSAERTGGSVSTLTIQRTQQEDSAVYLCASSREPQRAKNIQYFGAGTRLSVL.

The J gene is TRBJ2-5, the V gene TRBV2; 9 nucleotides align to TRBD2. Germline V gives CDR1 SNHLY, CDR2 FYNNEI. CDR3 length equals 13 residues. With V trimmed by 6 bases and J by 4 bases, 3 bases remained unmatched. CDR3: CASSLAGVETQYF. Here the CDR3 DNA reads TGTGCCAGCAGCTTAGCGGGAGTAGAGACCCAGTACTTC.